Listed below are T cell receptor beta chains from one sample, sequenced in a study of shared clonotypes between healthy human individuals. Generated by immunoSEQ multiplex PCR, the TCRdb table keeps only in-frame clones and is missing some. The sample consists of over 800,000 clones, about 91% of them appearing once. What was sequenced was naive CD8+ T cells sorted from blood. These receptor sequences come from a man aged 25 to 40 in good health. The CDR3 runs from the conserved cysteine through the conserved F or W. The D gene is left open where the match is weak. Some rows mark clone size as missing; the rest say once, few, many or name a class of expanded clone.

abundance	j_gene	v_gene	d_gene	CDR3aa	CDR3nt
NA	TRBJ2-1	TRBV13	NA	CASSSAREPYNEQFF	TGTGCCAGCAGCTCCGCCAGGGAACCCTACAATGAGCAGTTCTTC
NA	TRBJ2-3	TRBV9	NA	CASSTTGQGIADTQYF	TGTGCCAGCAGTACCACCGGGCAGGGGATTGCAGATACGCAGTATTTT
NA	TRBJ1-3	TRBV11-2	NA	CASSHPRGPTSGNTIYF	TGTGCCAGCAGCCACCCTCGGGGGCCCACATCTGGAAACACCATATATTTT
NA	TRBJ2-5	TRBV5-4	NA	CASSTMGRSPYQETQYF	TGTGCCAGCAGCACCATGGGTAGGTCTCCGTACCAAGAGACCCAGTACTTC
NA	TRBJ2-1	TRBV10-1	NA	CASSESLGPGYNEQFF	TGCGCCAGCAGTGAGTCGTTGGGGCCGGGCTACAATGAGCAGTTCTTC
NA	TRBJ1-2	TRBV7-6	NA	CASSPFGFSGYTF	TGTGCCAGCAGCCCCTTCGGTTTTAGTGGCTACACCTTC
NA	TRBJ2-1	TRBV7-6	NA	CASSLDRHNEQFF	TGTGCCAGCAGCTTAGACCGCCACAATGAGCAGTTCTTC
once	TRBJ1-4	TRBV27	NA	CASSLRFNEKLFF	TGTGCCAGCAGTTTACGCTTCAATGAAAAACTGTTTTTT
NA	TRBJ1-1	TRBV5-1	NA	CASSLGDLGAGTEAFF	TGCGCCAGCAGCTTGGGGGACTTGGGGGCAGGCACTGAAGCTTTCTTT
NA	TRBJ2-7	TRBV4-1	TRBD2	CASSQVGSGTYEQYF	TGCGCCAGCAGCCAAGTCGGTAGCGGGACCTACGAGCAGTACTTC
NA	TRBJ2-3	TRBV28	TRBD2	CASSARTSGSTDTQYF	TGTGCCAGCAGTGCTCGGACTAGCGGGAGCACAGATACGCAGTATTTT
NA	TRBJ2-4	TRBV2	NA	CASSEEGAHLGGIQYF	TGTGCCAGCAGTGAAGAGGGAGCCCACCTAGGCGGGATTCAGTACTTC
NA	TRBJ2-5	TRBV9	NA	CASSSSPTGFGYF	TGTGCCAGCAGCTCAAGCCCGACAGGATTCGGATACTTC
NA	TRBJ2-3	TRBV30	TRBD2	CAWWGTSGITDTQYF	TGTGCCTGGTGGGGGACTAGCGGAATCACAGATACGCAGTATTTT
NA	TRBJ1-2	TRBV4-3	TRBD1	CASSHFGQGYYGYTF	TGCGCCAGCAGCCACTTCGGACAGGGGTACTATGGCTACACCTTC
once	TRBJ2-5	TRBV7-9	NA	CASSLSQGQETQYF	TGTGCCAGCAGCTTATCTCAGGGCCAAGAGACCCAGTACTTC
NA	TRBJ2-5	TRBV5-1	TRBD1	CASRRTPGQGETQYF	TGCGCCAGCAGACGGACGCCGGGACAGGGAGAGACCCAGTACTTC
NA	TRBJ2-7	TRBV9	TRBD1	CASSVDRGGYEQYF	TGTGCCAGCAGCGTAGACAGGGGTGGGTACGAGCAGTACTTC
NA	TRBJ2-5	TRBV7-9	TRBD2	CASRPGGQETQYF	TGTGCCAGCCGTCCGGGGGGACAAGAGACCCAGTACTTC
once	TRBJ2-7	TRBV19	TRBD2	CASSTSGSSYEQYF	TGTGCCAGTAGTACTAGCGGGAGTTCCTACGAGCAGTACTTC
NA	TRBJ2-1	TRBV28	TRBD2	CASSRSGRAENEQFF	TGTGCCAGCAGCCGTAGCGGGAGGGCCGAGAATGAGCAGTTCTTC
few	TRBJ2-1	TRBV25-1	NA	CASSEGKANSYNEQFF	TGTGCCAGCAGTGAAGGGAAGGCAAACTCCTACAATGAGCAGTTCTTC
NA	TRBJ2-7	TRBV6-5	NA	CASSYTTSYEQYF	TGTGCCAGCAGTTATACGACGAGCTACGAGCAGTACTTC
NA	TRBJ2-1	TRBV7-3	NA	CASSLMGGRDEQFF	TGTGCCAGCAGCTTAATGGGGGGCCGTGATGAGCAGTTCTTC
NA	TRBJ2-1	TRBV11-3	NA	CASSLDREQFF	TGTGCCAGCAGCTTAGATCGGGAGCAGTTCTTC
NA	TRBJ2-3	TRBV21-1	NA	CASSKWSPGRNARYDTQYF	TGTGCCAGCAGCAAATGGTCACCGGGACGAAACGCAAGGTACGATACGCAGTATTTT
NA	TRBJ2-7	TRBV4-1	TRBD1	CASSQNRGSYEQYF	TGCGCCAGCAGCCAGAACAGGGGATCGTACGAGCAGTACTTC
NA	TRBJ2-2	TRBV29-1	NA	CSVADRRDTNTGELFF	TGCAGCGTTGCCGATCGGCGGGATACGAACACCGGGGAGCTGTTTTTT
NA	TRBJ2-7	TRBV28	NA	CASSNDRSSYEQYF	TGTGCCAGCAGTAATGACAGGAGCTCCTACGAGCAGTACTTC
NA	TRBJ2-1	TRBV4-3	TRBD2	CASSPGLAQTTTYNEQFF	TGCGCCAGCAGCCCGGGACTAGCGCAAACGACTACCTACAATGAGCAGTTCTTC
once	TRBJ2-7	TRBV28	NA	CASSLGVLGRSSYEQYF	TGTGCCAGCAGTTTAGGTGTATTGGGACGGAGCTCCTACGAGCAGTACTTC
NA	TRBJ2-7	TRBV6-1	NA	CASTRALNYEQYF	TGTGCCAGCACTCGGGCCCTGAACTACGAGCAGTACTTC
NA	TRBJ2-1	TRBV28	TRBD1	CASSPAGQVYNEQFF	TGTGCCAGCAGTCCTGCGGGACAGGTCTACAATGAGCAGTTCTTC
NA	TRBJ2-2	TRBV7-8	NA	CASSLAPSLGTGELFF	TGTGCCAGCAGCTTAGCGCCTAGTCTTGGCACCGGGGAGCTGTTTTTT
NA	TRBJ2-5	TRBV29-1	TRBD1	CSAPGDRGLKTQYF	TGCAGCGCCCCCGGGGACAGGGGTTTAAAGACCCAGTACTTC
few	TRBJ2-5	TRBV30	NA	CAWSRGGETQYF	TGTGCCTGGTCGAGGGGTGGAGAGACCCAGTACTTC
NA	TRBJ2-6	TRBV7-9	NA	CASSLLRYSGANVLTF	TGTGCCAGCAGCTTACTCCGGTACTCTGGGGCCAACGTCCTGACTTTC
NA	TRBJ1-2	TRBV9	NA	CASSVGQAANYGYTF	TGTGCCAGCAGCGTGGGGCAGGCGGCTAACTATGGCTACACCTTC
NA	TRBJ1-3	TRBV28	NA	CASATYSGNTIYF	TGTGCCAGCGCGACGTACTCTGGAAACACCATATATTTT
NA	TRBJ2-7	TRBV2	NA	CASKEWRDEQYF	TGTGCCAGCAAGGAATGGCGGGATGAGCAGTACTTC
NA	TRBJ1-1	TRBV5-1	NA	CASSSAGARNTEAFF	TGCGCCAGCAGCTCGGCAGGGGCAAGGAACACTGAAGCTTTCTTT
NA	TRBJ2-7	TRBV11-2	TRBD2	CASSLEAGSYEQYF	TGTGCCAGCAGCTTAGAAGCGGGGTCCTACGAGCAGTACTTC
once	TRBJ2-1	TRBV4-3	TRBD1	CASSQDSLIGTGVVNEQFF	TGCGCCAGCAGCCAAGATTCTCTAATCGGGACAGGGGTGGTCAATGAGCAGTTCTTC
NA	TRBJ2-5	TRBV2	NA	CASSEGETQYF	TGTGCCAGCAGTGAAGGAGAGACCCAGTACTTC
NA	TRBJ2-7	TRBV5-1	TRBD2	CASSLDPGLGKVEQYF	TGCGCCAGCAGCTTGGACCCGGGACTAGGGAAGGTCGAGCAGTACTTC
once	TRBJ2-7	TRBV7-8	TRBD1	CASSLDPSKGQFYEQYF	TGTGCCAGCAGCTTAGACCCGTCGAAGGGACAGTTTTACGAGCAGTACTTC
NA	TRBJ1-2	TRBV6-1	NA	CASSTGGLVGYGYTF	TGTGCCAGCAGTACGGGAGGGTTGGTCGGCTATGGCTACACCTTC
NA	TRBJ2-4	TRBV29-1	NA	CSVPQGTIAKNIQYF	TGCAGCGTCCCGCAGGGGACAATAGCCAAAAACATTCAGTACTTC
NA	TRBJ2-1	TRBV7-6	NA	CASSHQGNEQFF	TGTGCCAGCAGTCATCAAGGGAATGAGCAGTTCTTC
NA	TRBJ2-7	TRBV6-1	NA	CASSEAAGALYEQYF	TGTGCCAGCAGTGAAGCCGCAGGCGCCCTTTACGAGCAGTACTTC
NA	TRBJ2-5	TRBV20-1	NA	CSARDGVAKYF	TGCAGTGCTAGAGATGGGGTAGCAAAGTACTTC
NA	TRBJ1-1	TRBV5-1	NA	CASSLDGRAFF	TGCGCCAGCAGCCTGGACGGTCGGGCTTTCTTT
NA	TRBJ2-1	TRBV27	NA	CASSLSIVGEQFF	TGTGCCAGCAGTTTATCGATCGTGGGTGAGCAGTTCTTC
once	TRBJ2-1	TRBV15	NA	CATSRDLGGNEQFF	TGTGCCACCAGCAGAGATCTCGGGGGCAATGAGCAGTTCTTC
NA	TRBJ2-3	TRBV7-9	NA	CASSLDPSRSYTDTQYF	TGTGCCAGCAGCTTAGATCCGTCGCGGTCCTACACAGATACGCAGTATTTT
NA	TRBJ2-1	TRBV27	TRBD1	CASSLSRPGGTYNEQFF	TGTGCCAGCAGTTTATCGCGGCCAGGGGGCACCTACAATGAGCAGTTCTTC
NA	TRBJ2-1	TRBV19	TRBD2	CASSILGLAGYNEQFF	TGTGCCAGTAGTATCTTAGGGCTAGCGGGGTACAATGAGCAGTTCTTC
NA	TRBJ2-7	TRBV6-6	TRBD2	CASGAGTSVEQYF	TGTGCCAGCGGCGCCGGGACTAGCGTCGAGCAGTACTTC
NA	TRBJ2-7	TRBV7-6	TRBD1	CASSTGTGGYEQYF	TGTGCCAGCAGCACAGGGACAGGGGGCTACGAGCAGTACTTC